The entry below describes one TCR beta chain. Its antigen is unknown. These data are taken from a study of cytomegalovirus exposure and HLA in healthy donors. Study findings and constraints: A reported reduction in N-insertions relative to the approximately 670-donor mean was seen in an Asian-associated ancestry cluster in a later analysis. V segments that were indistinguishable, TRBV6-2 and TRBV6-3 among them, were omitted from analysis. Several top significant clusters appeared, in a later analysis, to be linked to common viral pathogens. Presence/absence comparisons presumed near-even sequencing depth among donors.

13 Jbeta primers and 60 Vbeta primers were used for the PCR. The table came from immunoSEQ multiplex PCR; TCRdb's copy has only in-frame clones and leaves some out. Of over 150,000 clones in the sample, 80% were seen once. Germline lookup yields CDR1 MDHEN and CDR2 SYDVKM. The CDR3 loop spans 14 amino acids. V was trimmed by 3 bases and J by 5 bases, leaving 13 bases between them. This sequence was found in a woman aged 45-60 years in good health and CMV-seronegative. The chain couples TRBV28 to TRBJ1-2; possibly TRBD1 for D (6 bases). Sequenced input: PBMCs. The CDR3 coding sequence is TGTGCCAGCAGTTTCTCCGGGACAACTTATGGCTACACCTTC. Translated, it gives CASSFSGTTYGYTF.